A single sample is the source of the 24 T cell receptor beta chains below, sequenced in a study of shared clonotypes between healthy human individuals. The table came from immunoSEQ multiplex PCR; TCRdb's copy has only in-frame clones and leaves some out. The sample shows approximately 940,000 clones, 76% of them seen only once. The sample was memory CD4+ T cells sorted from blood. Subset described: CD45RA-negative fraction. Receptors originate from a man younger than 35 in good health.

V gene TRBV18 combines with J gene TRBJ2-7, with D uncertain. The CDR3 covers 14 residues. V lost 2 bases and J 6 bases, leaving 14 bases between the germline ends. Germline CDR1 and CDR2: KGHSH and LQKENI. CDR3 sequence (DNA): TGTGCCAGCTCACCAGGGCATCTCATGGGCGAGCAGTACTTC. It specifies CASSPGHLMGEQYF.

This clone was detected ten times or more. The chain carries TRBV5-1 and TRBJ2-5, with 15 bases that match TRBD2. V trimming: 4 bases; J trimming: 1 base; junction bases outside the gene matches: 8. CDR3 length: 18 residues. Per germline, CDR1 SGHRS and CDR2 YFSETQ. CDR3 nucleotides: TGCGCCAGCAGCCCCGGGACTAGCGGGGGGAGGGTCCAAGAGACCCAGTACTTC. Amino acid sequence: CASSPGTSGGRVQETQYF.

The rearrangement joins TRBV30 to TRBJ2-7, with 13 bases fitting TRBD2. The CDR3 extends over 14 amino acids. CDR1 and CDR2 (germline): GTSNPN, SVGIG (reference sequence). Trimming took 2 bases from V and 4 from J; bases not matched to a gene: 2. The CDR3 DNA reads as TGTGCCTGGAGTCCGGGACTAGCGGGATACGAGCAGTACTTC. It encodes CAWSPGLAGYEQYF.

The rearrangement links TRBV6-1 to TRBJ1-1; possibly TRBD1 for D (5 bases). CDR1 and CDR2 from the germline V gene are MNHNS and SASEGT. The CDR3 extends over 17 amino acids. V lost 0 bases and J lost 4, with 18 bases in between. CDR3 DNA sequence: TGTGCCAGCAGTGAAGCGCGGGGCGCAGGGTTCCTCACTGAAGCTTTCTTT. It is translated as CASSEARGAGFLTEAFF.

This chain uses TRBV10-1 with TRBJ2-1; 7 bases align to TRBD2. Germline V CDR1 and CDR2: WNHNN, SYGVQD (reference sequence). CDR3 length: 14 amino acids. Germline trimming cut 2 bases from V and 12 bases from J; bases unmatched to any gene: 10. The CDR3 loop reads CASSEESGTEAQFF. DNA for the CDR3: TGCGCCAGCAGTGAGGAAAGCGGGACGGAAGCGCAGTTCTTC.

This clone was found a few times. The chain joins TRBV5-4 to TRBJ2-1; possibly TRBD1 or TRBD2 for D (5 bases each). CDR3 length: 15 amino acids. The ends were cut back, 0 bases at V and 2 bases at J, with 9 bases in the middle. Germline CDR1 SGHNT, CDR2 YYREEE (reference sequence). CDR3 amino acids: CASSLDKGPYNEQFF. CDR3 in DNA: TGTGCCAGCAGCTTGGATAAGGGACCCTACAATGAGCAGTTCTTC.

This clone has a single count. The chain links TRBV19 to TRBJ1-1; tentatively, D is TRBD1 (6 bases). The CDR3 totals 15 residues. Per the germline V gene, CDR1 is LNHDA and CDR2 is SQIVND (reference sequence). Trimming removed 4 bases from V and 1 base from J, with 13 bases in between. Written as DNA, the CDR3 is TGTGCCAGTAGTACCCGGCCCAGGGGGAACACTGAAGCTTTCTTT. Translation gives CASSTRPRGNTEAFF.

V gene TRBV7-8 combines with J gene TRBJ1-2, with 7 bases lining up with TRBD1. With V trimmed by 5 bases and J by 5 bases, 5 bases remained unmatched. The CDR3 loop spans 13 amino acids. Germline CDR1 SGHVS, CDR2 FQNEAQ. The CDR3 DNA sequence: TGTGCCAGCAGCGTCCGGGACAGTTATGGCTACACCTTC. This gives the protein CASSVRDSYGYTF.

This chain links TRBV10-1 with TRBJ2-2; D unclear. Trimming removed 5 bases at V and 4 bases at J, with 11 bases between. This CDR3 contains 14 residues. Germline lookup yields CDR1 WNHNN and CDR2 SYGVQD (reference sequence). The CDR3 region is CASSPNYVTGELFF. CDR3 DNA: TGCGCCAGCAGTCCGAATTATGTCACCGGGGAGCTGTTTTTT.

This chain connects TRBV6-1 to TRBJ1-5, with D possibly TRBD1 on 5 matching bases. The V end lost 11 bases, the J end lost 7 bases, and 18 bases lay between the germline ends. Germline V gene sequence: CDR1 MNHNS, CDR2 SASEGT. The CDR3 has 13 amino acids. The CDR3 is CAGGGPGNQPQHF. CDR3 coding DNA: TGTGCCGGGGGGGGACCAGGGAACCAGCCCCAGCATTTT.

The V gene is TRBV11-2, the J gene TRBJ1-4; 8 positions match TRBD1. The V gene's germline CDR1 is SGHAT and CDR2 FQNNGV. The CDR3 extends over 16 amino acids. The V segment lost 2 bases and the J segment 3 bases; nucleotides outside the gene matches: 5. CDR3 bases: TGTGCCAGCAGCTTACAGGGGGCCCCAGCTAATGAAAAACTGTTTTTT. This sequence encodes CASSLQGAPANEKLFF.

This sequence joins TRBV14 and TRBJ2-1; D remains ambiguous. This CDR3 is built from 15 residues. Trimming took off 0 bases at V and 5 bases at J, with 11 bases between the two ends. Germline V lookup: CDR1 SGHDN, CDR2 FVKESK. CDR3 in amino acids: CASSQELTGNNEQFF. In DNA, the CDR3 is TGTGCCAGCAGCCAAGAACTAACCGGAAACAATGAGCAGTTCTTC.

The chain combines TRBV4-1 with TRBJ2-7, with 12 bases matching TRBD2. Germline CDR1 and CDR2: MGHRA and YSYEKL. J gave up 7 bases and V 6 bases, and 10 bases lay outside the gene matches. This CDR3 is 15 amino acids long. This chain's CDR3 is CASRPGLAGMGEQYF. The CDR3 region has the DNA TGCGCCAGCAGACCTGGACTAGCGGGAATGGGTGAGCAGTACTTC.

V gene TRBV10-3 combines with J gene TRBJ1-6; D is uncertain. Germline-derived CDR1 and CDR2 are ENHRY and SYGVKD. This CDR3 region has 13 residues. Trimming took 4 bases from V and 10 from J, leaving 11 bases between them. CDR3 in DNA: TGTGCCATCAGTGGTAGCATAAACTCACCCCTCCACTTT. Amino acid sequence: CAISGSINSPLHF.

J is TRBJ2-1 and V is TRBV25-1; weak D call: TRBD2 (6 bases). Trimming shortened V by 6 bases and J by 5 bases, and 23 bases separated the two germline ends. Germline CDR1 MGHDK, CDR2 SYGVNS. CDR3 length: 17 residues. The CDR3 here is CASSGGQTSRANNEQFF. DNA of the CDR3: TGTGCCAGCAGCGGAGGGCAGACTAGTAGGGCGAACAATGAGCAGTTCTTC.

The V call is TRBV9, the J call TRBJ2-1; D is ambiguous. The CDR3 spans 15 residues. Trimming stripped 0 bases from V and 6 bases from J, with 13 bases between. Germline V gene sequence: CDR1 SGDLS, CDR2 YYNGEE. This CDR3 is CASSVGLITLNEQFF. The CDR3 DNA follows: TGTGCCAGCAGCGTAGGGCTGATTACCCTCAATGAGCAGTTCTTC.

In its sample, this clone was seen many times. The chain has TRBV6-1 and TRBJ2-7; TRBD1 is a possible D gene (5 bases). This CDR3 is 14 amino acids long. V was clipped by 0 bases and J by 12 bases, with 18 bases between them. CDR1 and CDR2 (germline): MNHNS, SASEGT. CDR3: CASSEASTAARAYF. The CDR3 DNA sequence: TGTGCCAGCAGTGAAGCGTCGACAGCCGCCCGGGCGTACTTC.

A single count supports this clone. The chain recombines TRBV2 with TRBJ1-4; D is unclear. The germline CDR1 and CDR2 sequences are SNHLY and FYNNEI. V dropped 4 bases and J dropped 8 bases, with 11 bases sitting between them. This CDR3 region has 13 residues. The chain's CDR3 is CASSAVRREKLFF. The DNA for the CDR3 is TGTGCCAGCAGTGCCGTACGAAGGGAAAAACTGTTTTTT.

This clone was detected a few times. At the DNA level, this CDR3 is encoded by other sequences in the same sample as well. The genes are TRBV20-1 and TRBJ2-7; D is undetermined. The ends were cut back, 5 bases at V and 3 bases at J, with 5 bases in the middle. Germline loops: CDR1 DFQATT, CDR2 SNEGSKA (reference sequence). There are 10 residues in the CDR3. In nucleotides, the CDR3 is TGCAGTGCTCTTAACTACGAGCAGTACTTC. Translating it yields CSALNYEQYF.

V and J are TRBV27 and TRBJ1-4; D gene ambiguous. Germline CDR1 MNHEY, CDR2 SMNVEV (reference sequence). The CDR3 length is 15 residues. V gave up 5 bases and J gave up 3 bases, with 13 bases separating them. The DNA of the CDR3 is TGTGCCAGCAGTGACCGGGGAGCGGCTAATGAAAAACTGTTTTTT. As protein: CASSDRGAANEKLFF.

This clone showed up just a few times. The identical CDR3 is also encoded by other nucleotide sequences in the sample. The chain carries TRBV15 and TRBJ2-5, with D possibly matching TRBD2 (5 bases). With 8 bases removed from V and 5 bases from J, the gap between germline ends came to 15 bases. CDR1 LNHNV and CDR2 YYDKDF come from the germline V gene (reference sequence). The CDR3 length is 13 residues. For the CDR3, the DNA is TGTGCCACCTCCCGGGGTAGTAGGGAGACCCAGTACTTC. Protein product: CATSRGSRETQYF. The whole variable domain, filled in from reference TRBV15 and TRBJ2-5, reads DAMVIQNPRYQVTQFGKPVTLSCSQTLNHNVMYWYQQKSSQAPKLLFHYYDKDFNNEADTPDNFQSRRPNTSFCFLDIRSPGLGDTAMYLCATSRGSRETQYFGPGTRLLVL.

In its sample, this clone was seen a few times. V usage is TRBV19 and J usage is TRBJ2-2; tentative D call: TRBD2 (5 bases). V was trimmed by 4 bases and J by 0 bases, leaving 9 bases between them. The CDR3 has 15 residues. Germline CDR1 LNHDA, CDR2 SQIVND (reference sequence). For the CDR3, the DNA is TGTGCCAGTAGTAGCGGGCAATCGAACACCGGGGAGCTGTTTTTT. This codes for CASSSGQSNTGELFF.

This clone was detected only once. The chain recombines TRBV2 with TRBJ2-6; no clear D. Trimming removed 6 bases at V and 2 bases at J, with 11 bases between. CDR3 length: 15 residues. Germline CDR1 is SNHLY and CDR2 is FYNNEI. The CDR3 nucleotides read TGTGCCAGCAGAGCCACAAACACTGGGGCCAACGTCCTGACTTTC. Encoded protein: CASRATNTGANVLTF.

A remark on this clone: At one boundary the junction diverges from the germline segment, which might be a read error. The chain uses TRBV6-1 and TRBJ2-2; D unresolved. The CDR3 consists of 11 residues. CDR1 and CDR2 (germline): MNHNS, SASEGT. The CDR3: CASSEVGELFF. DNA for the CDR3: TGTGCCAGCAGCGAAGTCGGGGAGCTGTTTTTT.